Each of the 26 T cell receptor beta chains below was sequenced from the same sample in a study of spatial heterogeneity in lung cancer. Via MiXCR, TCRdb re-called the 5' RACE reads, giving one row per CDR3 protein. The sample carries 9,000 to 9,500 distinct CDR3 sequences, around 8% recorded once. Study results and limitations: Expanded alpha and beta TCR counts within tumors tracked tumor mutation counts.

Time point described: sample taken at primary tumor resection. Their target antigens are unknown. The specimen comprised lung tumor tissue, sampled at surgery. The receptors shown here come from a male donor with early-stage non-small cell lung cancer.

This clonotype was seen ten or more times. The rearrangement uses TRBV7-6 and TRBJ2-3; the D is unclear. The CDR3 totals 13 residues. Germline CDR1 SGHVS, CDR2 FNYEAQ. Trimming shortened V by 0 bases and J by 1 base, and 2 bases separated the two germline ends. CDR3 sequence reads: CASSLARTDTQYF. CDR3 DNA sequence: TGTGCCAGCAGCTTAGCGCGCACAGATACGCAGTATTTT.

The chain is built from TRBV27 and TRBJ2-2, with TRBD1 identical over 8 bases. The ends lost 6 bases at V and 5 bases at J; junction bases unmatched: 5. Germline V gene data show CDR1 as MNHEY and CDR2 as SMNVEV (reference sequence). This CDR3 region has 14 residues. CDR3 bases: TGTGCCAGCAGGAAGACAGGGGTGACCGGGGAGCTGTTTTTT. It codes for CASRKTGVTGELFF.

V and J are TRBV29-1 and TRBJ1-2; D unresolved. Germline V gene data show CDR1 as SQVTM and CDR2 as ANQGSEA. The CDR3 runs 13 residues. V lost 4 bases to trimming and J lost 3 bases, with 12 bases between them. The CDR3 is CSVAFEYHYGYTF. The CDR3 region has the DNA TGCAGCGTTGCCTTCGAATATCACTATGGCTACACCTTC.

The chain carries TRBV20-1 and TRBJ2-3; D tentatively reads TRBD1 or TRBD2 (6 bases each). Germline V gives CDR1 DFQATT, CDR2 SNEGSKA (reference sequence). With 6 bases removed from V and 5 bases from J, the gap between germline ends came to 21 bases. The CDR3 loop spans 15 amino acids. CDR3 in DNA: TGCAGTGCCCAGACACAGGGAGGCCTGGAAGATACGCAGTATTTT. This translates into CSAQTQGGLEDTQYF.

This clonotype has more than one count but fewer than ten. The V call is TRBV4-1, the J call TRBJ2-1; no clear D gene. The V end lost 3 bases, the J end lost 4 bases, and 4 bases lay between the germline ends. The CDR3 is 12 residues long. Per the germline V gene, CDR1 is MGHRA and CDR2 is YSYEKL. The CDR3 DNA reads as TGCGCCAGCAGCCATGCGTACAATGAGCAGTTCTTC. It codes for CASSHAYNEQFF.

This clonotype showed up many times. The V and J genes are TRBV20-1 and TRBJ1-4; possibly TRBD1 for D (6 bases). With 6 bases removed from V and 5 bases from J, the gap between germline ends came to 19 bases. The CDR3 is 15 residues long. Germline CDR1 and CDR2: DFQATT and SNEGSKA (reference sequence). CDR3 in amino acids: CSAPPGGTSNEKLFF. The CDR3 DNA reads as TGCAGTGCCCCCCCGGGGGGCACCTCGAATGAAAAACTGTTTTTT.

This clonotype was detected ten times or more. The chain links TRBV19 to TRBJ2-1; 12 nucleotides align to TRBD2. Germline V gene data show CDR1 as LNHDA and CDR2 as SQIVND (reference sequence). With V trimmed by 5 bases and J by 6 bases, 8 bases remained unmatched. This CDR3 is 16 amino acids long. CDR3 amino acids: CASSFGTSGFGNEQFF. CDR3 nucleotides: TGTGCCAGTAGTTTCGGGACTAGCGGGTTCGGCAATGAGCAGTTCTTC. The variable domain in full, completed from reference TRBV19 and TRBJ2-1, reads DGGITQSPKYLFRKEGQNVTLSCEQNLNHDAMYWYRQDPGQGLRLIYYSQIVNDFQKGDIAEGYSVSREKKESFPLTVTSAQKNPTAFYLCASSFGTSGFGNEQFFGPGTRLTVL.

Within the sample, this clonotype is medium-sized (0.01 to 0.1%). V is TRBV5-1 and J is TRBJ1-1, with D unresolved. CDR1 is SGHRS and CDR2 is YFSETQ in the germline V gene. V gave up 2 bases and J gave up 6 bases, with 14 bases separating them. The CDR3 spans 14 residues. The CDR3 loop reads CASSLAGIGAEAFF. CDR3 nucleotide sequence: TGCGCCAGCAGCTTAGCGGGTATTGGTGCTGAAGCTTTCTTT.

Ten or more counts support this clonotype. The J gene is TRBJ2-7, the V gene TRBV9; TRBD2 is a possible D gene (6 bases). Per the germline V gene, CDR1 is SGDLS and CDR2 is YYNGEE. Trimming took off 0 bases at V and 9 bases at J, with 19 bases between the two ends. This CDR3 has 15 amino acids. This CDR3 reads CASSVGNGLMEAQYF. The CDR3 DNA is TGTGCCAGCAGCGTAGGTAATGGACTAATGGAGGCGCAGTACTTC.

This clonotype was seen repeatedly, ten times or more. V gene TRBV4-2 combines with J gene TRBJ2-1; 10 nucleotides align to TRBD1. Trimming cost V 0 bases and J 4 bases; bases outside gene matches: 18. CDR3 length: 21 residues. Germline loops: CDR1 LGHNA, CDR2 YNFKEQ. Here the CDR3 DNA reads TGTGCCAGCAGCCAAGATCTAGGGGACAGGGGTCTAGCCCCTCTTTACAATGAGCAGTTCTTC. Its protein product is CASSQDLGDRGLAPLYNEQFF.

This clonotype was found many times. V usage is TRBV18 and J usage is TRBJ1-4; a possible D gene is TRBD1 (5 bases). With 5 bases removed from V and 1 base from J, the gap between germline ends came to 11 bases. Looked up from germline, CDR1 is KGHSH and CDR2 is LQKENI. The CDR3 runs to 15 residues. CDR3 DNA sequence: TGTGCCAGCTCAGCGGGACTGCAAACTAATGAAAAACTGTTTTTT. This sequence encodes CASSAGLQTNEKLFF. The full variable domain, with the rest looked up from reference TRBV18 and TRBJ1-4, is NAGVMQNPRHLVRRRGQEARLRCSPMKGHSHVYWYRQLPEEGLKFMVYLQKENIIDESGMPKERFSAEFPKEGPSILRIQQVVRGDSAAYFCASSAGLQTNEKLFFGSGTQLSVL.

At least ten counts were recorded for this clonotype. The chain links TRBV7-2 to TRBJ2-3; no clear D gene. V lost 6 bases and J lost 2, with 6 bases in between. The germline V gene encodes CDR1 SGHTA and CDR2 FQGNSA. CDR3 length: 12 amino acids. Here the CDR3 DNA reads TGTGCCAGCAGGGCCGACACAGATACGCAGTATTTT. Encoded protein: CASRADTDTQYF.

Many counts were recorded for this clonotype. The chain has TRBV25-1 and TRBJ1-2; no definite D call. V lost 4 bases and J lost 3, with 9 bases in between. Germline loops: CDR1 MGHDK, CDR2 SYGVNS. There are 13 residues in the CDR3. The DNA for the CDR3 is TGTGCCAGCAGTGTGGCAGCCGACTATGGCTACACCTTC. It translates to CASSVAADYGYTF.

In its sample, this clonotype was seen many times. The J gene is TRBJ1-4, the V gene TRBV6-1; D not resolved. Trimming cost V 5 bases and J 8 bases, with 12 bases left between them. Germline-derived CDR1 and CDR2 are MNHNS and SASEGT. The CDR3 is 13 residues long. In DNA, the CDR3 is TGTGCCAGCAGTTACAACCGAGGGGAAAAACTGTTTTTT. Residues: CASSYNRGEKLFF.

This clonotype has a count of ten or more. The chain couples TRBV11-2 to TRBJ1-5; no definite D call. The CDR3 extends over 13 amino acids. CDR1 and CDR2 (germline): SGHAT, FQNNGV. V dropped 5 bases and J dropped 2 bases, with 7 bases sitting between them. CDR3: CASSPLGNQPQHF. The CDR3, as DNA: TGTGCCAGCAGCCCCTTGGGCAATCAGCCCCAGCATTTT.

This clonotype came up many times. The chain is built from TRBV3-1 and TRBJ1-1; no definite D call. The CDR3 is made up of 13 amino acids. V was cut by 5 bases and J by 4 bases, with 11 bases left in between. From germline, CDR1 is LGHDT and CDR2 YNNKEL (reference sequence). CDR3 bases: TGTGCCAGCAGCTCGCAATCGTTCACTGAAGCTTTCTTT. Its protein is CASSSQSFTEAFF. The entire variable domain, with the rest obtained from reference TRBV3-1 and TRBJ1-1, is as follows: DTAVSQTPKYLVTQMGNDKSIKCEQNLGHDTMYWYKQDSKKFLKIMFSYNNKELIINETVPNRFSPKSPDKAHLNLHINSLELGDSAVYFCASSSQSFTEAFFGQGTRLTVV.

This clonotype was detected many times. The V gene is TRBV7-2, the J gene TRBJ2-7; D gene unclear. The germline gives CDR1 SGHTA, CDR2 FQGNSA. The V end lost 1 base, the J end lost 2 bases, and 9 bases lay between the germline ends. This CDR3 region has 14 residues. The CDR3 protein is CASSLEQDTYEQYF. The CDR3 DNA is TGTGCCAGCAGCTTAGAGCAGGATACCTACGAGCAGTACTTC.

This clonotype has just a few counts. The rearrangement joins TRBV18 to TRBJ2-2; D remains ambiguous. The CDR3 totals 16 residues. Germline V CDR1 and CDR2: KGHSH, LQKENI. V lost 1 base and J 0 bases, leaving 9 bases between the germline ends. The DNA of the CDR3 is TGTGCCAGCTCACCACTTACACTAACGAACACCGGGGAGCTGTTTTTT. Its translation is CASSPLTLTNTGELFF.

In its sample, this clonotype was seen a few times. CDR3 in DNA: TGTGCCAGCAGTGAAGGGGGCGGGTGGGAGACCCAGTACTTC. The encoded protein is CASSEGGGWETQYF. V gene TRBV6-1 combines with J gene TRBJ2-5; D may correspond to TRBD1 or TRBD2 (5 bases each). Trimming removed 1 base at V and 5 bases at J, with 11 bases between. Germline-derived CDR1 and CDR2 are MNHNS and SASEGT. This CDR3 comprises 14 residues.

This chain links TRBV7-2 with TRBJ2-5; TRBD1 might be the D (6 bases). Germline CDR1 SGHTA, CDR2 FQGNSA. The V gene lost 1 base and the J gene lost 4 bases, with 16 bases spanning the gap. The CDR3 runs to 16 residues. The CDR3 loop reads CASSLVGARVSETQYF. The CDR3 coding sequence is TGTGCCAGCAGCTTAGTGGGGGCGCGTGTTTCAGAGACCCAGTACTTC. The entire variable domain, with the rest obtained from reference TRBV7-2 and TRBJ2-5, is as follows: GAGVSQSPSNKVTEKGKDVELRCDPISGHTALYWYRQSLGQGLEFLIYFQGNSAPDKSGLPSDRFSAERTGGSVSTLTIQRTQQEDSAVYLCASSLVGARVSETQYFGPGTRLLVL.

The chain links TRBV20-1 to TRBJ2-3, with 8 nucleotides matching TRBD2. Germline trimming cut 5 bases from V and 2 bases from J; bases unmatched to any gene: 6. Germline V gives CDR1 DFQATT, CDR2 SNEGSKA (reference sequence). This CDR3 region has 14 residues. This CDR3 reads CSAAPAGDTDTQYF. The CDR3 nucleotides read TGCAGTGCTGCCCCAGCGGGAGACACAGATACGCAGTATTTT.

This clonotype has at least ten counts. This chain links TRBV5-1 with TRBJ2-3; D remains unclear. Per germline, CDR1 SGHRS and CDR2 YFSETQ. V lost 4 bases and J 4 bases, leaving 13 bases between the germline ends. The CDR3 has 14 residues. The CDR3 DNA is TGCGCCAGCAGCGCCTCCTCGGGCGCAGATACGCAGTATTTT. This translates into CASSASSGADTQYF. Supplemented by reference TRBV5-1 and TRBJ2-3, the full variable domain reads KAGVTQTPRYLIKTRGQQVTLSCSPISGHRSVSWYQQTPGQGLQFLFEYFSETQRNKGNFPGRFSGRQFSNSRSEMNVSTLELGDSALYLCASSASSGADTQYFGPGTRLTVL.

This clonotype was detected ten times or more. The rearrangement links TRBV20-1 to TRBJ2-1; TRBD2 matches at 7 bases. V was pared by 0 bases and J by 5 bases, with 10 bases of the junction left unmatched. Germline loops: CDR1 DFQATT, CDR2 SNEGSKA (reference sequence). The CDR3 has 16 amino acids. CDR3 coding DNA: TGCAGTGCTAGAGAAGCCTCAGCGGGAATTAACAATGAGCAGTTCTTC. This sequence encodes CSAREASAGINNEQFF.

This clonotype was seen a few times. This rearrangement joins TRBV10-3 to TRBJ1-1; D perhaps matches TRBD1 (6 bases). The CDR3 contains 13 residues. Trimming removed 6 bases from V and 3 bases from J, with 11 bases in between. Germline CDR1 reads ENHRY; CDR2 reads SYGVKD. The CDR3 DNA reads as TGTGCCATCAGAAGGGACACGGACACTGAAGCTTTCTTT. Translating it yields CAIRRDTDTEAFF.

This clonotype was seen repeatedly, ten times or more. The chain uses TRBV3-1 and TRBJ1-2, with 7 bases fitting TRBD1. This CDR3 comprises 15 residues. V lost 6 bases and J lost 5; bases outside the gene matches: 12. CDR1 is LGHDT, CDR2 YNNKEL, per germline (reference sequence). The CDR3 nucleotides are TGTGCCAGCAGTCCGGACGGGACAGAGAATTATGGCTACACCTTC. This codes for CASSPDGTENYGYTF.

This clonotype came up many times. The chain joins TRBV27 to TRBJ2-5, with D perhaps TRBD1 (5 bases). This CDR3 has 13 amino acids. Trimming cost V 2 bases and J 4 bases, with 8 bases left between them. CDR1 is MNHEY and CDR2 is SMNVEV in the germline V gene (reference sequence). The CDR3 coding sequence is TGTGCCAGCAGTTTAATAGGGGCAGAGACCCAGTACTTC. This gives the protein CASSLIGAETQYF.